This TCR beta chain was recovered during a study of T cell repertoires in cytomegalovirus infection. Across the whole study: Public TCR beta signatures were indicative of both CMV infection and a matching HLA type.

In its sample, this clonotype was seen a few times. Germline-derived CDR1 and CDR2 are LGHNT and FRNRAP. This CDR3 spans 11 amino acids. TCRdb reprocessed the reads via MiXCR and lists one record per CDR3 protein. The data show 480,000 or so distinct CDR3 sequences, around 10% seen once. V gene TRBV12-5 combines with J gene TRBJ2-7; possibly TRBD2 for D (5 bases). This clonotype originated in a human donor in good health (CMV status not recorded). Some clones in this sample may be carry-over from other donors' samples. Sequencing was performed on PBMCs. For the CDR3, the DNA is TGTGCAAGCGGAGCGACCTACGAGCAGTACTTC. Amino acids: CASGATYEQYF.